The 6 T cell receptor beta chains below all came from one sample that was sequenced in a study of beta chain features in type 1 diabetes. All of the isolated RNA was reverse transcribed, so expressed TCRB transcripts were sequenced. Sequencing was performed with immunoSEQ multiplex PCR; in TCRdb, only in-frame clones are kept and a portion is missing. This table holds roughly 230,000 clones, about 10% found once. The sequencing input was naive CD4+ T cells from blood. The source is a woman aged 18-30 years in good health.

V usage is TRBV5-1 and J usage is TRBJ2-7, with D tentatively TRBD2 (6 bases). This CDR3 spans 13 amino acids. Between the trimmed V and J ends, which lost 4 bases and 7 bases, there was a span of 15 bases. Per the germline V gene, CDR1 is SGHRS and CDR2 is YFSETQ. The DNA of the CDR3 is TGCGCCAGCAGCCCCGGGAGATCAAAAGAGCAGTACTTC. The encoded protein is CASSPGRSKEQYF.

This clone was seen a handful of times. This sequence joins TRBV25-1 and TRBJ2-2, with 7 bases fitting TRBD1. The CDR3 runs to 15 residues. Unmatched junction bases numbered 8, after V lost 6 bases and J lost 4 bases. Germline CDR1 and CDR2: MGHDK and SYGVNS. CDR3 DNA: TGTGCCAGCAGGACGGGCAGGGGGTTCACCGGGGAGCTGTTTTTT. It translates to CASRTGRGFTGELFF.

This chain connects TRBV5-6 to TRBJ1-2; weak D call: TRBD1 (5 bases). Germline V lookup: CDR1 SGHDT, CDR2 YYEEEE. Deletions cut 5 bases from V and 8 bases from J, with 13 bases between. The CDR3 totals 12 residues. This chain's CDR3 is CASRFAGSGYTF. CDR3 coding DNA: TGTGCCAGCAGATTTGCAGGGTCGGGCTACACCTTC.

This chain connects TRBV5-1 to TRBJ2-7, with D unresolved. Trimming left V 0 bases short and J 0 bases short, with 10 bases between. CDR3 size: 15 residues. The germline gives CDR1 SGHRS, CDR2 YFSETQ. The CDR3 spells CASSLAAGISYEQYF. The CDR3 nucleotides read TGCGCCAGCAGCTTGGCCGCCGGTATCTCCTACGAGCAGTACTTC.

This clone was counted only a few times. The CDR3 protein is CAWSRRSGTGSSNQPQHF. CDR3 sequence (DNA): TGTGCCTGGAGCCGACGTTCCGGGACAGGGTCTAGCAATCAGCCCCAGCATTTT. V gene TRBV30 combines with J gene TRBJ1-5; 9 bases are a match to TRBD1. The CDR3 has 18 residues. Germline V gene lookup returns CDR1 GTSNPN and CDR2 SVGIG (reference sequence). Germline trimming cut 3 bases from V and 0 bases from J; bases unmatched to any gene: 12.

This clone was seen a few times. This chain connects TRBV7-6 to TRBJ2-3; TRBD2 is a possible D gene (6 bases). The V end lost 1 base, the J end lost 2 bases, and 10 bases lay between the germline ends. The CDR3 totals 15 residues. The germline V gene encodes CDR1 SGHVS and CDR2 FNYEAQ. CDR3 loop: CASSLGTSFTDTQYF. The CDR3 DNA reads TGTGCCAGCAGCTTAGGTACTAGCTTCACAGATACGCAGTATTTT.